The entry that follows covers one T cell receptor beta chain sequence. The data derive from a study of blood T cell repertoires in COVID-19. About the research overall: Samples of COVID-19 (acute and convalescent) were obtained from the United States, Italy and Spain.

Authors' methods: Amplification with reference gene primers provided the estimates of nucleated cell counts. Here immunoSEQ multiplex PCR was the method, and the copy in TCRdb shows in-frame clones only, minus some. V, J and clone size were drawn from that table, and D and trimming were deduced from the DNA. The profile covers approximately 260,000 clones, with about 90% appearing a single time and roughly 7% taken by the ten largest. The receptor's source is a man in his 60s who had recovered from COVID-19. Sequencing used peripheral blood.

DNA of the CDR3: TGTGCCAGCAGAATCGGTAGGGGAATAGGAGAAGCTTTCTTT. Its protein is CASRIGRGIGEAFF. The chain uses TRBV6-5 and TRBJ1-1, with D possibly TRBD1 on 5 matching bases. The CDR3 extends over 14 amino acids. V lost 6 bases to trimming and J lost 8 bases, with 19 bases between them. Germline loops: CDR1 MNHEY, CDR2 SVGAGI.